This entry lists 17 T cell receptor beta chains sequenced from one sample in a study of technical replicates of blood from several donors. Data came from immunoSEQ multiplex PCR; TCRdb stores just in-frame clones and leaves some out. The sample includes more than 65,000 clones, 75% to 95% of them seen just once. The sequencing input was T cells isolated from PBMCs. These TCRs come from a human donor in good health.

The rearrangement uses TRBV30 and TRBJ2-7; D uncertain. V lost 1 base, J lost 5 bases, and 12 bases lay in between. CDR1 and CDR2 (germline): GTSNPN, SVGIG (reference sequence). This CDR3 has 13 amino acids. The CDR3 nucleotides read TGTGCCTGGAGTGAGAACTACCCCGACGAGCAGTACTTC. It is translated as CAWSENYPDEQYF.

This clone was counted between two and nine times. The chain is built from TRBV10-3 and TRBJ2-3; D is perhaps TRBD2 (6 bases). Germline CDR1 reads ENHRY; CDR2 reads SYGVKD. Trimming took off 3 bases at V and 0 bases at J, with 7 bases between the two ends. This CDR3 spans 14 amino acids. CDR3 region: CAISESGSTDTQYF. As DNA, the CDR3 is TGTGCCATCAGTGAAAGCGGGAGCACAGATACGCAGTATTTT.

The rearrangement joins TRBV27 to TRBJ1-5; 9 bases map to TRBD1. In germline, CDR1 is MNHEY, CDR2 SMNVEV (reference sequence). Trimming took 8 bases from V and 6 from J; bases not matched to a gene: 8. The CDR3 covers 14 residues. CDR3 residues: CASSRTGVIQPQHF. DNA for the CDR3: TGTGCCAGCTCCCGGACAGGGGTCATTCAGCCCCAGCATTTT.

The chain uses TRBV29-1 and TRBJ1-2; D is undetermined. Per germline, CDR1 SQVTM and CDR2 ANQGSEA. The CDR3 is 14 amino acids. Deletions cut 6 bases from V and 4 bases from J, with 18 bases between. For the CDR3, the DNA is TGCAGCGTCACTATAGCTAGGGAGAGCTATGGCTACACCTTC. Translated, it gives CSVTIARESYGYTF.

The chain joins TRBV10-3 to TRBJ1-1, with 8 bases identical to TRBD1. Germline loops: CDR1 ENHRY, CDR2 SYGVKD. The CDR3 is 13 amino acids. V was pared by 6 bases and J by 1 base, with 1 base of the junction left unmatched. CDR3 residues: CAIRDRANTEAFF. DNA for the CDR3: TGTGCCATCAGGGACAGGGCGAACACTGAAGCTTTCTTT.

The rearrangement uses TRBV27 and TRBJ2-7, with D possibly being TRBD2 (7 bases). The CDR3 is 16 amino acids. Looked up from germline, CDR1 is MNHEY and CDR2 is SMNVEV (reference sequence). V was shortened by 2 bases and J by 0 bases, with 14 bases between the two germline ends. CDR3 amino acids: CASSLREGVDSYEQYF. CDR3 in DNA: TGTGCCAGCAGTTTAAGGGAGGGGGTCGACTCCTACGAGCAGTACTTC.

CDR3: CASSSILAGVVNEQFF. As DNA, the CDR3 is TGCGCCAGCAGCTCCATACTAGCGGGAGTTGTTAATGAGCAGTTCTTC. The genes are TRBV5-1 and TRBJ2-1; 11 nucleotides agree with TRBD2. CDR3 length: 16 amino acids. The V and J ends lost 3 bases and 7 bases, in that order; junction bases with no gene match: 9. Looked up from germline, CDR1 is SGHRS and CDR2 is YFSETQ.

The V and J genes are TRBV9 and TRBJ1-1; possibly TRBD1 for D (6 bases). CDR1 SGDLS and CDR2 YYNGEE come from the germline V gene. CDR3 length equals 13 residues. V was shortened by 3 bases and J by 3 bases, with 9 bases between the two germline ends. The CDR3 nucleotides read TGTGCCAGCAGCGAGGGGGGGGACACTGAAGCTTTCTTT. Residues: CASSEGGDTEAFF.

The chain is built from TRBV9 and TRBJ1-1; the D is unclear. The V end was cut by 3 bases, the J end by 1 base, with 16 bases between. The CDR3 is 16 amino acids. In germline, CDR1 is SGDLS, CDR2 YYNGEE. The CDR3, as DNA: TGTGCCAGCAGCGACCTGATTAGAATCCGGAACACTGAAGCTTTCTTT. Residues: CASSDLIRIRNTEAFF.

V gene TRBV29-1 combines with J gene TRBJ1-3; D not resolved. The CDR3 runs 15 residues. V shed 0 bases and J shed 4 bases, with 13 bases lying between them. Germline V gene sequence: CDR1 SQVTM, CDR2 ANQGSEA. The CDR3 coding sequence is TGCAGCGTTGAAGATCTGAGGGAGTCAGGAAACACCATATATTTT. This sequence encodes CSVEDLRESGNTIYF. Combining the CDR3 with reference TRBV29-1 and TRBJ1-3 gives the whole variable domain SAVISQKPSRDICQRGTSLTIQCQVDSQVTMMFWYRQQPGQSLTLIATANQGSEATYESGFVIDKFPISRPNLTFSTLTVSNMSPEDSSIYLCSVEDLRESGNTIYFGEGSWLTVV.

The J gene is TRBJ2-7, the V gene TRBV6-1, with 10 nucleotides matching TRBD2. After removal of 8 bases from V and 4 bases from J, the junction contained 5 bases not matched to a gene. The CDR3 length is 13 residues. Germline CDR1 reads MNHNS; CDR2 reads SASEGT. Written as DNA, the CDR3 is TGTGCCAGCCGGACTAGCGGAATATACGAGCAGTACTTC. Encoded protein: CASRTSGIYEQYF.

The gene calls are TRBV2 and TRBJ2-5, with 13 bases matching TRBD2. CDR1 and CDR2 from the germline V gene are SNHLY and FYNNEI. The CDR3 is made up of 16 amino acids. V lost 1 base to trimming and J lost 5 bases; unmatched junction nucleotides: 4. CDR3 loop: CASSEELAGGRETQYF. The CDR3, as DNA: TGTGCCAGCAGTGAAGAACTAGCGGGAGGGCGGGAGACCCAGTACTTC.

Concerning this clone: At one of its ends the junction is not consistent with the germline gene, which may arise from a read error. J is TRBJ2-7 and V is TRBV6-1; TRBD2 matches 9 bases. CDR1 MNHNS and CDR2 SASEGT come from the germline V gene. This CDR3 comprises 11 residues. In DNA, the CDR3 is TGTGCCAGCAGTGAATCGGGACTAGCTTGCTTC. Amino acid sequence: CASSESGLACF.

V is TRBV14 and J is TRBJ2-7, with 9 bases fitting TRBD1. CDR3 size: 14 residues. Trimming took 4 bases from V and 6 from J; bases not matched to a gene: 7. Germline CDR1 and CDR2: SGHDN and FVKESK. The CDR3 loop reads CASSPGQGGSEQYF. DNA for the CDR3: TGTGCCAGCAGCCCGGGACAGGGTGGAAGCGAGCAGTACTTC.

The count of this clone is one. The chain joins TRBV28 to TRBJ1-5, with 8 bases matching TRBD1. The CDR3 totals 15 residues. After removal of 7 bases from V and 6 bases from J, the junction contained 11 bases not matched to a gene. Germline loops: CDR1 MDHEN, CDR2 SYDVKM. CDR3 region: CASIRGQGLTQPQHF. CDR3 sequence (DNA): TGTGCCAGCATTCGAGGACAGGGCCTCACTCAGCCCCAGCATTTT.

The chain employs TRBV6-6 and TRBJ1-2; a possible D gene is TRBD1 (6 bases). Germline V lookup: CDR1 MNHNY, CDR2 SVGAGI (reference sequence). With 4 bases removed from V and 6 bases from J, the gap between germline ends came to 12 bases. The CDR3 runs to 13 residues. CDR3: CASSLDSFNGYTF. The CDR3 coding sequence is TGTGCCAGCAGTTTGGACAGCTTTAATGGCTACACCTTC.

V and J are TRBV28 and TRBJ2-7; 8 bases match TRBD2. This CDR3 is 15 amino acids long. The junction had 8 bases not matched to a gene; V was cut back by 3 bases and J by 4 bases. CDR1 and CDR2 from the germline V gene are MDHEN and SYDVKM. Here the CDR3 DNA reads TGTGCCAGCAGTTTTGTGCGGGAGGAGGGTTACGAGCAGTACTTC. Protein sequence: CASSFVREEGYEQYF.